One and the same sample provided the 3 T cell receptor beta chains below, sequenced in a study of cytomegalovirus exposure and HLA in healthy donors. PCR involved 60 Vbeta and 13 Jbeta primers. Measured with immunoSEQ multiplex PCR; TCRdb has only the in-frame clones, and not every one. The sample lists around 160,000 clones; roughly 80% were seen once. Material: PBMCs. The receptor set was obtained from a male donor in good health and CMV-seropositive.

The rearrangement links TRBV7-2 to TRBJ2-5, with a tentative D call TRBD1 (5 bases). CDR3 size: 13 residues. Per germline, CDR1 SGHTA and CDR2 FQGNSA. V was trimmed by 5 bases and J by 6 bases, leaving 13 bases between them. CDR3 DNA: TGTGCCAGCAGCACGGCCCAGGGCCAGACCCAGTACTTC. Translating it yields CASSTAQGQTQYF.

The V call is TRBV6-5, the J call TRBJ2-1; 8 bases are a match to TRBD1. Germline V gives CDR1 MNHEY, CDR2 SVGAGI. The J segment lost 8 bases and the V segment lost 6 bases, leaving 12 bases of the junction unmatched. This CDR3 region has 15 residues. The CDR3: CASSPGTGILHEQFF. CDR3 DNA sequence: TGTGCCAGCAGCCCCGGGACAGGAATACTACATGAGCAGTTCTTC.

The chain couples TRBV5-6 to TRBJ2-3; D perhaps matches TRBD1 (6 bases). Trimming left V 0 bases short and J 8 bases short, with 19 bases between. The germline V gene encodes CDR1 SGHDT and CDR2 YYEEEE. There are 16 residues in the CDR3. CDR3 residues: CASSLVFGGTAVTQYF. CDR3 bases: TGTGCCAGCAGCTTGGTGTTTGGGGGCACGGCAGTTACGCAGTATTTT. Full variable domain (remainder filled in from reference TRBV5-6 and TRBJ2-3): DAGVTQSPTHLIKTRGQQVTLRCSPKSGHDTVSWYQQALGQGPQFIFQYYEEEERQRGNFPDRFSGHQFPNYSSELNVNALLLGDSALYLCASSLVFGGTAVTQYFGPGTRLTVL.